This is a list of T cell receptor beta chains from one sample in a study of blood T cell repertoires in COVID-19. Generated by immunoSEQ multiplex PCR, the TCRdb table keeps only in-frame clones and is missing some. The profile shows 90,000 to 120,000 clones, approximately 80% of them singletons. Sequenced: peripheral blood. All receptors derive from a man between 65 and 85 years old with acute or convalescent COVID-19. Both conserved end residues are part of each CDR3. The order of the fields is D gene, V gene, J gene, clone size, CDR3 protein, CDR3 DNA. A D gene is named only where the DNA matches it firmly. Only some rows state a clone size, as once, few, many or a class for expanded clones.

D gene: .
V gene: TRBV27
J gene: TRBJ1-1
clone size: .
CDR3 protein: CASSSVGGNTEAFF
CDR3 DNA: TGTGCCAGCAGTTCAGTCGGGGGGAACACTGAAGCTTTCTTT

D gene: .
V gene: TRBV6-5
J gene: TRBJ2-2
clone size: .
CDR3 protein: CASSNQASTGELFF
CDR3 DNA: TGTGCCAGCAGTAACCAGGCGAGCACCGGGGAGCTGTTTTTT

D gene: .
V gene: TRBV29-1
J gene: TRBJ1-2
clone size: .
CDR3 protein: CSVRNGNGYTF
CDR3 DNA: TGCAGCGTTAGAAATGGCAATGGCTACACCTTC

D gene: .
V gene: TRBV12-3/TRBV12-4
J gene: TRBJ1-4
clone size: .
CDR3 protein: CASTQPGGKLFF
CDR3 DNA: TGTGCCAGCACCCAACCCGGAGGGAAACTGTTTTTT

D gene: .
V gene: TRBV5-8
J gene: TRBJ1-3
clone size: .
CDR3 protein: CASSADFGNTIYF
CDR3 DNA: TGTGCCAGCAGCGCGGACTTTGGAAACACCATATATTTT

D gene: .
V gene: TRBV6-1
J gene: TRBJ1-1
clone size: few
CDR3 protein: CASSEPQNMNTEAFF
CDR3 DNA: TGTGCCAGCAGTGAGCCACAGAACATGAACACTGAAGCTTTCTTT

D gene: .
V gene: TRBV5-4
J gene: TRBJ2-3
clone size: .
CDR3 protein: CASSLAPADTQYF
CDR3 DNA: TGTGCCAGCAGCTTAGCACCGGCAGATACGCAGTATTTT

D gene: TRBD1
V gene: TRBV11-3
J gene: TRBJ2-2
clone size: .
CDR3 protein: CASSSTGIIGELFF
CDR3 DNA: TGTGCCAGCAGCTCGACAGGGATTATCGGGGAGCTGTTTTTT

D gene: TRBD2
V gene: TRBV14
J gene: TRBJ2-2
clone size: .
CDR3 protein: CASSQVSGVKERGNTGELFF
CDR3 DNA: TGTGCCAGCAGCCAAGTAAGCGGGGTAAAGGAGAGGGGAAACACCGGGGAGCTGTTTTTT

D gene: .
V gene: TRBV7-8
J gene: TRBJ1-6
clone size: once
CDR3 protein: CASSFADSLDSPLHF
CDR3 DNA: TGTGCCAGCAGCTTCGCGGACAGCTTAGATTCACCCCTCCACTTT

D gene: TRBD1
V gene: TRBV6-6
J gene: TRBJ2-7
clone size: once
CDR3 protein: CASNTGGTRYEQYF
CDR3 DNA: TGTGCCAGCAACACAGGGGGGACTCGCTACGAGCAGTACTTC

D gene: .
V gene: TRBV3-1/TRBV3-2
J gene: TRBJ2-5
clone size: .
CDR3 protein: CASSQVLRGRETQYF
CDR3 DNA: TGTGCCAGCAGCCAAGTACTCCGGGGAAGAGAGACCCAGTACTTC

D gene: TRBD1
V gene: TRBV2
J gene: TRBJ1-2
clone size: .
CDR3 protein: CASSGDRGLLGYTF
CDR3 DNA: TGTGCCAGCAGTGGGGACAGAGGGCTCCTTGGCTACACCTTC

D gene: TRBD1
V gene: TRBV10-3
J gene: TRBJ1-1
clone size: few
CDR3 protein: CAISESTGVSNTEAFF
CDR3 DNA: TGTGCCATCAGTGAGTCGACAGGGGTCTCGAACACTGAAGCTTTCTTT

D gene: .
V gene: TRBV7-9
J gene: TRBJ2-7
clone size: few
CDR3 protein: CASSITNYEQYF
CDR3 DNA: TGTGCCAGCAGCATTACAAATTACGAGCAGTACTTC

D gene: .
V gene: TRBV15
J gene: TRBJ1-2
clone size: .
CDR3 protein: CATSRANGREGYTF
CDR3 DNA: TGTGCCACCAGCAGAGCAAACGGTAGAGAAGGCTACACCTTC

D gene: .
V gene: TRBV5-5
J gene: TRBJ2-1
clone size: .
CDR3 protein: CASSHQLSSYNEQFF
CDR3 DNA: TGTGCCAGCAGCCACCAACTGAGCTCCTACAATGAGCAGTTCTTC

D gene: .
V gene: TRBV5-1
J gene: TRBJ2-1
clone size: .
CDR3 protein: CASSTSPSPKLTYNEQFF
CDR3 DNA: TGCGCCAGCAGCACTTCCCCTAGCCCAAAATTAACCTACAATGAGCAGTTCTTC

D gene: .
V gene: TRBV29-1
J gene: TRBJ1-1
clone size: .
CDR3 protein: CSVEDQQNTEAFF
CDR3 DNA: TGCAGCGTTGAAGATCAACAGAACACTGAAGCTTTCTTT

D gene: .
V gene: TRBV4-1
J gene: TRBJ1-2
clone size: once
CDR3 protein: CASSQEGGVGVYGYTF
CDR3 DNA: TGCGCCAGCAGCCAAGAGGGTGGAGTAGGGGTTTATGGCTACACCTTC

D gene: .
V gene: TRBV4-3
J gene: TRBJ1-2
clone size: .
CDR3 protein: CASSQERGNYGYTF
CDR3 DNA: TGCGCCAGCAGCCAAGAGCGAGGGAACTATGGCTACACCTTC

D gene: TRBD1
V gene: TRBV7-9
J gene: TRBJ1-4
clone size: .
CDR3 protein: CASSLVGTGTEKLFF
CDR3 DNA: TGTGCCAGCAGCTTAGTAGGGACAGGGACTGAAAAACTGTTTTTT

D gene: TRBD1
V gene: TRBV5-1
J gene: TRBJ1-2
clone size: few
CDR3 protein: CASSLDRGHGYTF
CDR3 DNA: TGCGCCAGCAGTTTGGACAGGGGACATGGCTACACCTTC

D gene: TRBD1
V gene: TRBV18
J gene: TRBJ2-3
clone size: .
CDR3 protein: CASSKGQDETDTQYF
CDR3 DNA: TGTGCCAGCTCCAAGGGACAGGACGAAACAGATACGCAGTATTTT

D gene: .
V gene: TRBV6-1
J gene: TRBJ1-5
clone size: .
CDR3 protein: CASSDGGGQPQHF
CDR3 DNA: TGTGCCAGCAGTGATGGGGGGGGTCAGCCCCAGCATTTT

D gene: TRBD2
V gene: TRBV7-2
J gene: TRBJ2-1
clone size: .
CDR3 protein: CASSLPAGVNEQFF
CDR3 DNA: TGTGCCAGCAGTTTGCCAGCGGGGGTAAATGAGCAGTTCTTC

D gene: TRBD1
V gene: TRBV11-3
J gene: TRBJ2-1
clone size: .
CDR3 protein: CASSPGDRWSSYNEQFF
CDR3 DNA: TGTGCCAGCAGCCCTGGGGACAGGTGGAGCTCCTACAATGAGCAGTTCTTC

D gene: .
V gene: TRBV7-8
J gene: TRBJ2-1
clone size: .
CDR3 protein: CASSLGLTREQFF
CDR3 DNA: TGTGCCAGCAGCTTAGGTTTGACACGGGAGCAGTTCTTC